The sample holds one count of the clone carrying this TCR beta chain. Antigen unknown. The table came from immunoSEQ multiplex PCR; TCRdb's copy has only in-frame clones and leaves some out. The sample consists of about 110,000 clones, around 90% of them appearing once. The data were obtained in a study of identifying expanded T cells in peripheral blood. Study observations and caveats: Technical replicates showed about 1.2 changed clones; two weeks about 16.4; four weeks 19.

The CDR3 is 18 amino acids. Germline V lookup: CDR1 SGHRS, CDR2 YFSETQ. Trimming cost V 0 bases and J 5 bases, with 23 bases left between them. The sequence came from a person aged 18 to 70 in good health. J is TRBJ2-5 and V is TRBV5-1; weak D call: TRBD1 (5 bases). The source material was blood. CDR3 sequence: CASSLEGADSTTYETQYF. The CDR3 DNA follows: TGCGCCAGCAGCTTGGAAGGTGCCGACAGCACTACTTACGAGACCCAGTACTTC. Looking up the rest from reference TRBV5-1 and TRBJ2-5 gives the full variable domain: KAGVTQTPRYLIKTRGQQVTLSCSPISGHRSVSWYQQTPGQGLQFLFEYFSETQRNKGNFPGRFSGRQFSNSRSEMNVSTLELGDSALYLCASSLEGADSTTYETQYFGPGTRLLVL.